This TCR beta chain was identified during a study of identical twins. Study-level points and caveats: A partial confounding effect on zero-insertion analyses could come from invariant MAIT and iNKT cells. Whereas memory repertoires showed no such difference, abundant cord blood beta clonotypes carried fewer insertions.

Many counts were recorded for this clonotype. Antigen specificity is unknown. From germline, CDR1 is SQVTM and CDR2 ANQGSEA. J lost 9 bases, V lost 6 bases, and 4 bases had no gene match. The CDR3 totals 11 residues. MiXCR, run by TCRdb on the 5' RACE reads, gives a single entry per CDR3 protein. The sample carries hundreds of thousands of distinct CDR3 sequences, 8.6% recorded once. The same sample was also used in a study of yellow fever vaccine responses in identical twins.

The specimen sequenced was PBMCs. The chain combines TRBV29-1 with TRBJ2-2, with 7 positions matching TRBD1. The TCR was taken from a young woman in good health. This CDR3 reads CSVLRGRELFF. CDR3 in DNA: TGCAGCGTGCTAAGGGGGCGGGAGCTGTTTTTT.